This T cell receptor beta chain stems from a study of cytotoxic CD8 clonotypes in ibrutinib-treated CLL. Points from the study as a whole: In comparison with age-matched healthy donors, baseline clonality was higher and tracked circulating CD8+ T-cell counts. Samples from sustained-remission and progressing patients were taken at different times.

Clones were read by immunoSEQ multiplex PCR, and TCRdb kept only the in-frame ones, dropping some. Here the sample spans about 310,000 clones, roughly 80% being singletons. A remark on this clone: Its matching antigen is unknown.

The sequenced sample was PBMCs, obtained before ibrutinib treatment. The sequence was obtained from a human donor with chronic lymphocytic leukemia.

The CDR3, as DNA: TGCAGCACGGTGGCTGGAAACACCATATATTTT. Its translation is CSTVAGNTIYF. This sequence joins TRBV29-1 and TRBJ1-3; D gene ambiguous. This CDR3 is built from 11 residues. Germline assignment: CDR1 SQVTM and CDR2 ANQGSEA. Trimming took off 8 bases at V and 2 bases at J, with 7 bases between the two ends.